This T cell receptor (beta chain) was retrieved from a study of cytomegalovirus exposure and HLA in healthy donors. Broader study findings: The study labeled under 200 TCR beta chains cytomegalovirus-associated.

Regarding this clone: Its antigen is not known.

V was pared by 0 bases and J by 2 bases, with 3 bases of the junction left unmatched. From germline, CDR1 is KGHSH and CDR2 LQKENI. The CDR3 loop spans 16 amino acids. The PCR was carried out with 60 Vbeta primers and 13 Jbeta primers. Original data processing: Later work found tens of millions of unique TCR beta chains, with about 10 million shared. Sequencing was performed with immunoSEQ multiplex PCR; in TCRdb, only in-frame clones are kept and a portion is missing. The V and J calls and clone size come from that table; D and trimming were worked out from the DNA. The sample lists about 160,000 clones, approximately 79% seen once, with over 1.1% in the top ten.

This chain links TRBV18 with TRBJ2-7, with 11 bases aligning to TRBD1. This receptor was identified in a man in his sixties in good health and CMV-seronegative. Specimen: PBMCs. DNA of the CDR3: TGTGCCAGCTCACCACCGGGACAGGGGGGAACCTACGAGCAGTACTTC. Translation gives CASSPPGQGGTYEQYF.